This TCR beta chain appears in the sequencing data of a study of blood T cell repertoires in COVID-19. Whole-study context: The study drew acute and convalescent COVID-19 samples from the United States, Italy and Spain.

Authors' methods: Amplification with reference gene primers provided the estimates of nucleated cell counts. TCRdb's copy holds only in-frame clones and misses some; the assay was immunoSEQ multiplex PCR. For V, J and clone size, that table is used; D and trimming come from the DNA. The data hold approximately 200,000 clones, with 80% to 90% observed a single time. Germline V lookup: CDR1 KGHDR, CDR2 SFDVKD. The CDR3 totals 16 residues. Trimming removed 4 bases from V and 3 bases from J; junction bases left unmatched: 10. What was sequenced was peripheral blood. V gene TRBV24-1 combines with J gene TRBJ1-2, with 7 positions matching TRBD1. This clonotype originated in a man between 25 and 39 years old with COVID-19, enrolled during active disease. The CDR3 here is CATSDPTGTLDYGYTF. CDR3 DNA: TGTGCCACCAGTGACCCGACAGGGACTCTCGACTATGGCTACACCTTC.